These 24 T cell receptor beta chains share one sample of origin, sequenced in a study of blood T cell repertoires in COVID-19. This table comes from immunoSEQ multiplex PCR, and its TCRdb copy is limited to in-frame clones, with some not included. The sample lists 200,000 to 250,000 clones, about 85% occurring once. The specimen sequenced was peripheral blood. These receptors originate from a woman aged 45-65 years with COVID-19, enrolled during active disease.

To note about this clone: One end of the junction varies from germline; a read error may be responsible. The chain is built from TRBV11-2 and TRBJ2-7; 12 nucleotides line up with TRBD2. This CDR3 contains 15 residues. Germline lookup yields CDR1 SGHAT and CDR2 FQNNGV. In nucleotides, the CDR3 is TGTGTCAGCAGCTGGACTAGCGGGGACGCCTACGAGCAGTACTTC. It translates to CVSSWTSGDAYEQYF.

V gene TRBV4-1 combines with J gene TRBJ1-3; maybe TRBD1 (5 bases). The CDR3 is 17 residues long. Trimming took off 2 bases at V and 2 bases at J, with 16 bases between the two ends. Germline loops: CDR1 MGHRA, CDR2 YSYEKL. CDR3 protein: CASSQQTTAGTGNTIYF. CDR3 bases: TGCGCCAGCAGCCAACAGACCACGGCAGGGACTGGAAACACCATATATTTT.

This clone was seen a few times. This chain links TRBV14 with TRBJ2-2, with TRBD2 matching 7 bases. This CDR3 comprises 14 residues. V dropped 4 bases and J dropped 4; count of bases not matched to a gene: 3. Germline-derived CDR1 and CDR2 are SGHDN and FVKESK. CDR3 amino acids: CASSRDYRTGELFF. The CDR3 DNA reads as TGTGCCAGCAGCCGGGACTACCGCACCGGGGAGCTGTTTTTT.

The rearrangement links TRBV5-4 to TRBJ2-3; no definite D call. V shed 2 bases and J shed 6 bases, with 10 bases lying between them. From germline, CDR1 is SGHNT and CDR2 YYREEE (reference sequence). The CDR3 extends over 13 amino acids. Written as DNA, the CDR3 is TGTGCCAGCAGCTTCGGTGGTCCTGATACGCAGTATTTT. The encoded protein is CASSFGGPDTQYF.

The chain carries TRBV10-3 and TRBJ1-1; possibly TRBD1 for D (5 bases). The CDR3 totals 13 residues. Germline CDR1 and CDR2: ENHRY and SYGVKD. V was trimmed by 11 bases and J by 4 bases, leaving 17 bases between them. CDR3 sequence (DNA): TGTGCCTCCCACCGGCAGGGAGGCACTGAAGCTTTCTTT. It encodes CASHRQGGTEAFF.

This sequence joins TRBV5-8 and TRBJ2-1; maybe TRBD2 (5 bases). V was trimmed by 4 bases and J by 7 bases, leaving 18 bases between them. This CDR3 is built from 15 residues. Germline lookup yields CDR1 SGHTS and CDR2 YDEGEE. The CDR3 reads CASSPGWQNRNEQFF. In DNA, the CDR3 is TGTGCCAGCAGCCCGGGGTGGCAAAATAGGAATGAGCAGTTCTTC.

The sample holds a few counts of this clone. The genes are TRBV29-1 and TRBJ2-3; maybe TRBD1 (7 bases). The germline V gene encodes CDR1 SQVTM and CDR2 ANQGSEA. CDR3 length equals 12 residues. Between the trimmed V and J ends, which lost 6 bases and 3 bases, there was a span of 10 bases. CDR3 region: CSVAGGTDTQYF. Written as DNA, the CDR3 is TGCAGCGTGGCAGGGGGGACAGATACGCAGTATTTT.

This sequence joins TRBV2 and TRBJ2-7; TRBD1 matches at 8 bases. CDR1 is SNHLY and CDR2 is FYNNEI in the germline V gene. The V segment lost 7 bases and the J segment 4 bases; nucleotides outside the gene matches: 15. The CDR3 spans 16 residues. CDR3 in DNA: TGTGCCAGCAAGGTCAGTGGAGGACAGGGCGGGTACGAGCAGTACTTC. Translation: CASKVSGGQGGYEQYF.

Remarks on this clone: The sample contains more than one DNA sequence encoding this CDR3. The V gene is TRBV9, the J gene TRBJ2-1; 11 bases align to TRBD2. Unmatched junction bases numbered 5, after V lost 2 bases and J lost 7 bases. The CDR3 runs to 15 residues. CDR1 and CDR2 from the germline V gene are SGDLS and YYNGEE. CDR3 residues: CASSVSGGAANEQFF. The CDR3 coding sequence is TGTGCCAGCAGCGTTAGCGGGGGGGCCGCAAATGAGCAGTTCTTC. The full variable domain, completed using reference TRBV9 and TRBJ2-1, is DSGVTQTPKHLITATGQRVTLRCSPRSGDLSVYWYQQSLDQGLQFLIQYYNGEERAKGNILERFSAQQFPDLHSELNLSSLELGDSALYFCASSVSGGAANEQFFGPGTRLTVL.

This clone occurred a few times. The V call is TRBV28, the J call TRBJ1-2, with a tentative D call TRBD1 (5 bases). This CDR3 is built from 13 residues. Trimming removed 8 bases at V and 6 bases at J, with 16 bases between. Germline CDR1 is MDHEN and CDR2 is SYDVKM. CDR3 in amino acids: CASAQGDSHGYTF. DNA for the CDR3: TGTGCCAGCGCCCAAGGGGATAGCCATGGCTACACCTTC.

The V call is TRBV18, the J call TRBJ2-3; no firm D call. V was trimmed by 1 base and J by 2 bases, leaving 4 bases between them. The germline CDR1 and CDR2 sequences are KGHSH and LQKENI. The CDR3 is made up of 13 amino acids. Here the CDR3 reads CASSPQLTDTQYF. The CDR3 coding sequence is TGTGCCAGCTCACCACAGCTCACAGATACGCAGTATTTT.

The chain uses TRBV5-1 and TRBJ1-2; D is possibly TRBD1 (6 bases). Germline V lookup: CDR1 SGHRS, CDR2 YFSETQ. The V end lost 3 bases, the J end lost 2 bases, and 11 bases lay between the germline ends. The CDR3 covers 14 residues. CDR3 sequence (DNA): TGCGCCAGCAGCTCTACAGGGTCGAACTATGGCTACACCTTC. Translating gives CASSSTGSNYGYTF.

The chain joins TRBV15 to TRBJ1-5, with D hard to call. The CDR3 is 16 residues long. Germline CDR1 is LNHNV and CDR2 is YYDKDF (reference sequence). V lost 0 bases, J lost 0 bases, and 9 bases lay in between. The CDR3: CATSRDSGISNQPQHF. In nucleotides, the CDR3 is TGTGCCACCAGCAGAGATTCCGGGATTAGCAATCAGCCCCAGCATTTT.

This chain joins TRBV5-1 and TRBJ2-5; 10 bases line up with TRBD1. Looked up from germline, CDR1 is SGHRS and CDR2 is YFSETQ. V shed 0 bases and J 1 base; nucleotides not matched to a gene: 0. This CDR3 has 15 amino acids. The CDR3 spells CASSLGTGGQETQYF. The CDR3, as DNA: TGCGCCAGCAGCTTGGGGACAGGGGGCCAAGAGACCCAGTACTTC.

This clone has just a few counts. The chain is built from TRBV7-2 and TRBJ1-3; the D gene is possibly TRBD1 (5 bases). The CDR3 is made up of 15 amino acids. The germline CDR1 and CDR2 sequences are SGHTA and FQGNSA. Trimming pared 5 bases from V and 0 bases from J, leaving 11 bases between. The CDR3, as DNA: TGTGCCAGCAGCCTCAGGGCCCTCTCTGGAAACACCATATATTTT. This gives the protein CASSLRALSGNTIYF.

This clone was seen just once. This chain joins TRBV27 and TRBJ1-1; D is perhaps TRBD1 (5 bases). The CDR3 spans 15 residues. V was cut by 2 bases and J by 0 bases, with 10 bases left in between. The V gene's germline CDR1 is MNHEY and CDR2 SMNVEV (reference sequence). CDR3 sequence reads: CASSLQGLVNTEAFF. For the CDR3, the DNA is TGTGCCAGCAGTTTACAGGGACTCGTGAACACTGAAGCTTTCTTT.

This chain uses TRBV19 with TRBJ1-1, with 11 bases matching TRBD1. The V gene's germline CDR1 is LNHDA and CDR2 SQIVND (reference sequence). Trimming cost V 4 bases and J 4 bases; bases outside gene matches: 2. The CDR3 sequence is 14 residues long. Here the CDR3 reads CASSTGTGGTEAFF. CDR3 coding DNA: TGTGCCAGTAGTACTGGGACAGGGGGCACTGAAGCTTTCTTT.

This clone was recorded once. V and J are TRBV6-8 and TRBJ2-7; 10 bases line up with TRBD1. CDR1 is MNHGY, CDR2 SAAAGT, per germline. The CDR3 is 17 residues long. Unmatched junction bases numbered 15, after V lost 4 bases and J lost 6 bases. CDR3 in amino acids: CASSSPRDRGNLGEQYF. For the CDR3, the DNA is TGTGCCAGCAGTTCCCCCCGGGACAGGGGAAACTTGGGCGAGCAGTACTTC.

J is TRBJ2-3 and V is TRBV23-1; D might be TRBD1 (6 bases). Being an ORF, TRBV23-1 has a function that is uncertain. Trimming took 0 bases from V and 3 from J, leaving 10 bases between them. The CDR3 covers 15 residues. CDR3 coding DNA: TGCGCCAGCAGTCAATCCGTAGGGACAACAGATACGCAGTATTTT. Translation gives CASSQSVGTTDTQYF.

The rearrangement joins TRBV5-4 to TRBJ1-4; D may be TRBD1 (6 bases). V dropped 3 bases and J dropped 7 bases, with 16 bases sitting between them. CDR1 is SGHNT, CDR2 YYREEE, per germline (reference sequence). The CDR3 contains 15 residues. CDR3 DNA: TGTGCCAGCAGCTCGGAACGACAGGATACTGAAAAACTGTTTTTT. Translation: CASSSERQDTEKLFF. Variable domain in full (rest from reference TRBV5-4 and TRBJ1-4): ETGVTQSPTHLIKTRGQQVTLRCSSQSGHNTVSWYQQALGQGPQFIFQYYREEENGRGNFPPRFSGLQFPNYSSELNVNALELDDSALYLCASSSERQDTEKLFFGSGTQLSVL.

The V call is TRBV6-5, the J call TRBJ1-5; TRBD1 agrees at 8 bases. The CDR3 extends over 15 amino acids. Germline CDR1 reads MNHEY; CDR2 reads SVGAGI. J lost 1 base, V lost 6 bases, and 5 bases had no gene match. CDR3 sequence: CASRLRTGSNQPQHF. The DNA for the CDR3 is TGTGCCAGCAGATTAAGGACAGGGAGCAATCAGCCCCAGCATTTT.

This clone was seen a handful of times. V and J are TRBV11-2 and TRBJ1-2; 11 nucleotides line up with TRBD1. This CDR3 has 19 residues. Losses at the gene ends were 4 bases for V and 5 bases for J; bases not matched to a gene: 18. The germline gives CDR1 SGHAT, CDR2 FQNNGV. Here the CDR3 DNA reads TGTGCCAGCAGCTCCCACTTTGCCCCCGGACAGGGGGCTTCGTATGGCTACACCTTC. Residues: CASSSHFAPGQGASYGYTF.

This chain links TRBV11-2 with TRBJ2-2, with a tentative D call TRBD1 (6 bases). Trimming stripped 3 bases from V and 2 bases from J, with 16 bases between. The CDR3 runs to 17 residues. The germline gives CDR1 SGHAT, CDR2 FQNNGV. The CDR3 DNA is TGTGCCAGCAGCTTTACGCAGGGGTCCAGAAACACCGGGGAGCTGTTTTTT. The encoded protein is CASSFTQGSRNTGELFF.

This chain connects TRBV27 to TRBJ1-2; D is unclear. The ends were cut back, 2 bases at V and 4 bases at J, with 14 bases in the middle. Germline values: CDR1 MNHEY, CDR2 SMNVEV (reference sequence). The CDR3 runs 15 residues. In DNA form, the CDR3 reads TGTGCCAGCAGTTTAACTTCCCAATCGGGCTATGGCTACACCTTC. It translates to CASSLTSQSGYGYTF.